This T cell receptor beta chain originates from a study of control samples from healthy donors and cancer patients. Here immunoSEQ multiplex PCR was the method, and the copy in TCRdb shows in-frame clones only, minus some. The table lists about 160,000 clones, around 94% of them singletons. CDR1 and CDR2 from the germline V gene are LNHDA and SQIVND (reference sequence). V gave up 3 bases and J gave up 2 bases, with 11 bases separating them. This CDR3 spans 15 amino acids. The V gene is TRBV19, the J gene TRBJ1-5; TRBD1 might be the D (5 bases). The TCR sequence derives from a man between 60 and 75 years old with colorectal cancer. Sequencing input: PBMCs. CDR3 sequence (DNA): TGTGCCAGTAGTATCGGGCAGGGAGGCAATCAGCCCCAGCATTTT. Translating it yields CASSIGQGGNQPQHF.